This TCR beta chain was recorded in a study of regulatory T cells in long-lasting Graves disease (dated by TCRdb to the early 2020s). As for the study more broadly: Persistent Graves' disease was defined as persistently positive TSH receptor autoantibodies together with antithyroid drug treatment for over 5 years. This study used TCR sequencing and RNA sequencing of peripheral blood to compare persistent Graves' disease patients against newly diagnosed Graves' disease patients. The study was conducted in China and was registered as a clinical trial. A total of around 35 samples underwent TCR sequencing, from 13 patients with persistent Graves' disease and approximately 20 patients with newly diagnosed Graves' disease. Antithyroid drugs had been taken for 8.5 to 12 years on average by persistent Graves' disease patients in the clinical cohort. Findings and caveats that apply to the study as a whole: Only the TCR beta chain was sequenced and analyzed. Compared with newly diagnosed patients, patients with persistent Graves' disease had lower TCR Shannon entropy and fewer highly expanded clones, which suggests clonal expansion. As a limitation, the authors acknowledged that the small sample size may reduce accuracy. TRBV28, TRBJ1-2 and TRBJ2-5 were preferentially used in persistent disease, while TRBV20-1 and TRBJ2-1 were favored in newly diagnosed disease. Only peripheral blood was studied, because thyroid tissue, the primary lesion, was inaccessible. A larger number of public clonotypes was shared among persistent patients (around 3,000) than among newly diagnosed patients (around 890).

The receptor library was made with multiplex PCR. Reads for this sample came from an Illumina HiSeq 4000. CDR3 regions were amplified by Arm-PCR with iRepertoire HTBI primers to construct TCR beta libraries. Gel purification was performed on PCR products prior to sequencing. In the paper's pipeline: Across samples, 60 to 70 TRBV and approximately 15 TRBJ segments were identified and used for gene usage analysis of CDR3 amino acid clonotypes. Filtered high-quality paired reads were merged into contigs using COPE and FqMerger. BLAST was used to align contigs to the IMGT TRBV, TRBD and TRBJ reference genes, and CDR3 was defined following IMGT. Highly expanded clones were defined as clonotypes with a frequency above 0.1%. Shannon entropy was used to measure repertoire diversity, and the Gini coefficient was used to measure V-J evenness. A clonotype found in more than one individual was treated as public. Through fastp at Q25 and MiXCR, TCRdb rebuilt clones from the public reads, retaining in-frame beta chains. Duplicate CDR3 protein sequences are folded into a single record with the most common DNA and genes. What appears here as the V and J calls and clone size reflects TCRdb's work, not the paper's. The table for this sample lists around 460,000 distinct CDR3 sequences; 20% to 25% of them were counted only once. Less than 15% of the sample is taken by the ten largest.

This clonotype was seen repeatedly, ten times or more. Its antigen has not been determined. No per-base quality is available; no much larger clone lies one base away. The time point label, read with the paper, signifies: persistent/refractory GD, antithyroid drugs over 5 years with positive TRAb. For both TCR sequencing and RNA sequencing, RNA was extracted from PBMCs using TRIzol. Graves' disease was diagnosed according to American Thyroid Association guidelines. Patients were recruited from an endocrinology department in Xi'an, China. Each patient gave around 9 milliliters of peripheral blood, collected in an EDTA anticoagulant tube. PBMCs were isolated by Ficoll Paque Plus density gradient separation without further T cell sorting. An Agilent 2100 Bioanalyzer and agarose gel were used to check RNA quality, and a NanoDrop 2000 was used to measure RNA concentration. CDR1 SEHNR and CDR2 FQNEAQ are derived from the germline V gene (reference sequence). Deletion took 5 bases off V and 3 bases off J, with a span of 11 bases between the germline ends. Inclusive of the bounding cysteine and phenylalanine, the CDR3 is 13 residues long. Of all the DNA, just the CDR3 is kept, 39 bases in frame from base 1.

The chain uses TRBV7-9 and TRBJ2-7; TRBD2 is a weak D gene call, 6 bases matching. The specimen was peripheral blood mononuclear cells (PBMCs), collected when the disease was refractory, from a patient treated with antithyroid drugs. This sequence was found in a female donor with Graves disease. CDR3 reads: CASSAAGSYEQYF. The sequence in DNA is TGTGCCAGCAGCGCGGCCGGGAGCTACGAGCAGTACTTC.